This is a list of T cell receptor beta chains from one sample in a study of T cells in Graves' hyperthyroidism and ophthalmopathy. MiXCR was run by TCRdb on the multiplex PCR reads, yielding one entry per CDR3 protein. The sample contains 350,000 to 450,000 distinct CDR3 sequences, approximately 17% of which appear only once. The sequenced sample consisted of blood. The receptors were gathered from a woman aged 25 to 39 with Graves' hyperthyroidism that later progressed to Graves' ophthalmopathy. The CDR3 runs from the conserved cysteine through the conserved F or W. The D gene is left open where the match is weak. Rows may omit the clone size; those that give it use once, few, many or a size class.

many	TRBV10-3	NA	TRBJ2-6	CATTTGYHGANVLTF	TGTGCCACCACTACGGGGTATCACGGGGCCAACGTCCTGACTTTC
many	TRBV12-3/TRBV12-4	TRBD2	TRBJ2-1	CASSFRGGGYNEQFF	TGTGCCAGCAGTTTCCGCGGGGGAGGCTACAATGAGCAGTTCTTC
once	TRBV27	NA	TRBJ2-2	CASSSPRSRGRDERTGELFF	TGTGCCAGCAGTTCACCCCGGTCCAGGGGACGAGATGAGCGAACCGGGGAGCTGTTCTTT
many	TRBV7-2	NA	TRBJ2-7	CASSPKGFPSYEQYF	TGTGCCAGCAGCCCAAAGGGGTTTCCCTCCTACGAGCAGTACTTC
many	TRBV7-8	NA	TRBJ1-1	CASSLDPLNTEAFF	TGTGCCAGCAGCTTAGACCCGTTGAACACTGAAGCTTTCTTT
few	TRBV5-1	TRBD2	TRBJ2-1	CASSPPPGLAGGTTGHEQFF	TGCGCCAGCAGCCCACCCCCGGGACTAGCGGGAGGGACTACAGGGCATGAGCAGTTCTTC
many	TRBV30	NA	TRBJ1-2	CAWSVGYADGYTF	TGTGCCTGGAGTGTGGGGTATGCGGATGGCTACACCTTC
NA	TRBV2	NA	TRBJ1-6	CASSESGQKIAPLHF	TGTGCCAGCAGTGAAAGCGGACAGAAGATAGCACCCCTCCACTTT
few	TRBV5-4	NA	TRBJ1-1	CASSPPGIVNTEAFF	TGTGCCAGCAGTCCTCCAGGGATTGTGAACACTGAAGCTTTCTTT
few	TRBV6-1	NA	TRBJ2-7	CASTGQFEQYF	TGTGCCAGCACCGGACAGTTCGAGCAGTACTTC
NA	TRBV4-2	NA	TRBJ1-3	CASSQDGLGAGLSGNTIYF	TGTGCCAGCAGCCAAGATGGATTGGGGGCCGGACTCTCTGGAAACACCATATATTTT
few	TRBV2	TRBD2	TRBJ2-7	CATSSGGAYSYEQYF	TGTGCCACCTCATCGGGAGGGGCGTACTCCTACGAGCAGTACTTC
NA	TRBV25-1	TRBD1	TRBJ2-3	CASSDWTGGEADTQYF	TGTGCCAGCAGTGACTGGACAGGGGGCGAAGCAGATACGCAGTATTTT
few	TRBV28	NA	TRBJ1-5	CASNYDSRDNQPQHF	TGTGCCAGCAATTATGACAGCCGAGATAATCAGCCCCAGCATTTT
many	TRBV10-2	NA	TRBJ1-5	CASSAGYYQPQHF	TGCGCCAGCAGTGCAGGGTACTATCAGCCCCAGCATTTT
few	TRBV4-2	TRBD2	TRBJ2-7	CASSQDEWTSGTYEQYF	TGTGCCAGCAGCCAAGACGAATGGACTAGCGGAACCTACGAGCAGTACTTC
NA	TRBV19	NA	TRBJ1-5	CASSLRDPDGHQPQHF	TGTGCCAGTAGTCTAAGAGATCCGGACGGTCATCAGCCCCAGCATTTT
many	TRBV11-2	NA	TRBJ2-2	CASSLIRLNTGELFF	TGTGCCAGCAGCTTAATCCGACTGAACACCGGGGAGCTGTTTTTT
once	TRBV2	NA	TRBJ2-1	CASTVDYNNEQFF	TGTGCCAGCACCGTGGACTACAACAATGAGCAGTTCTTC
NA	TRBV7-9	NA	TRBJ2-2	CASSPRVRRAYGELFF	TGTGCCAGCAGCCCGAGGGTGCGGAGGGCATACGGGGAGCTGTTTTTT
NA	TRBV27	TRBD2	TRBJ2-1	CASSSWSGGNYNEQFF	TGTGCCAGCAGTTCCTGGAGCGGGGGGAACTACAATGAGCAGTTCTTC
many	TRBV20-1	NA	TRBJ1-2	CSARDQWGGPNYGYTF	TGCAGTGCTAGAGATCAGTGGGGAGGGCCTAACTATGGCTACACCTTC
many	TRBV18	NA	TRBJ2-2	CASSPNGGTLTGELFF	TGTGCCAGCTCACCCAACGGGGGCACTCTCACCGGGGAGCTGTTTTTT
NA	TRBV18	TRBD2	TRBJ2-1	CASSPPPAGGYEQFF	TGTGCCAGCTCACCACCTCCAGCGGGGGGGTATGAGCAGTTCTTC
NA	TRBV7-6	NA	TRBJ1-1	CASSLARPNEAFF	TGTGCCAGCAGCTTAGCCCGACCCAACGAAGCTTTCTTT
many	TRBV3-1	NA	TRBJ1-2	CASSHGVRVGSSSGGYTF	TGTGCCAGCAGCCACGGTGTTCGAGTAGGGTCAAGTAGTGGGGGCTACACCTTC
NA	TRBV30	NA	TRBJ2-7	CAWSVYVGAYEQYF	TGTGCCTGGAGTGTATACGTAGGGGCCTACGAGCAGTACTTC
NA	TRBV27	TRBD1	TRBJ1-6	CASSPDRVESPLHF	TGTGCCAGCAGTCCGGACAGGGTGGAATCACCCCTCCACTTT
many	TRBV24-1	TRBD1	TRBJ2-3	CATSDSYRDRGTDTQYF	TGTGCCACCAGTGATTCTTATCGGGACAGGGGCACAGATACGCAGTATTTT
few	TRBV29-1	NA	TRBJ1-3	CSTTGSSGNTIYF	TGCAGCACCACGGGATCCTCTGGAAACACCATATATTTT
many	TRBV11-2	NA	TRBJ1-6	CASSLSFSYNSPLHF	TGTGCCAGCAGCTTAAGCTTCTCCTATAATTCACCCCTCCACTTT
many	TRBV10-2	NA	TRBJ1-6	CASTGSYNSPLHF	TGCGCCAGCACAGGGAGTTATAATTCACCCCTCCACTTT
many	TRBV2	TRBD1	TRBJ2-7	CASSETGQGPYEQYF	TGTGCCAGCAGTGAAACCGGACAGGGGCCCTACGAGCAGTACTTC
NA	TRBV29-1	NA	TRBJ1-5	CSVTGGTSQPQHF	TGCAGCGTGACCGGAGGGACAAGTCAGCCCCAGCATTTT
many	TRBV28	NA	TRBJ1-5	CASSLHPGQNQPQHF	TGTGCCAGCAGTTTACACCCCGGACAAAATCAGCCCCAGCATTTT
NA	TRBV6-2/TRBV6-3	TRBD1	TRBJ1-5	CASSVGITQGANQPQHF	TGTGCCAGCAGCGTTGGAATAACACAGGGGGCCAATCAGCCCCAGCATTTT
many	TRBV27	NA	TRBJ2-7	CASSFAGRVYEQYF	TGTGCCAGCAGTTTTGCAGGAAGGGTATACGAGCAGTACTTC
many	TRBV12-3/TRBV12-4	NA	TRBJ1-1	CASSQTVEAFF	TGTGCCAGCAGTCAAACAGTTGAAGCTTTCTTT
NA	TRBV20-1	NA	TRBJ1-2	CSAIYSNYGYTF	TGCAGTGCGATTTACTCTAACTATGGCTACACCTTC
NA	TRBV29-1	NA	TRBJ2-7	CSVSTASYEQYF	TGCAGCGTTTCAACTGCCTCCTACGAGCAGTACTTC
many	TRBV20-1	TRBD2	TRBJ2-7	CSASDPGLAGFEQYF	TGCAGTGCTAGTGATCCGGGACTAGCGGGATTTGAGCAGTACTTC
NA	TRBV7-2	TRBD2	TRBJ2-7	CASSAEAGVTYEQYF	TGTGCCAGCAGCGCCGAAGCGGGAGTAACCTACGAGCAGTACTTC
few	TRBV7-9	NA	TRBJ2-1	CASSFNRQSAYNEQFF	TGTGCCAGCAGCTTCAATCGACAGTCCGCTTACAATGAGCAGTTCTTC
NA	TRBV28	NA	TRBJ1-1	CASSLTGGRNTEAFF	TGTGCCAGCAGTCTAACGGGAGGCAGGAACACTGAAGCTTTCTTT
many	TRBV20-1	NA	TRBJ2-7	CSALLTYEQYF	TGCAGTGCTCTCCTAACCTACGAGCAGTACTTC
many	TRBV28	NA	TRBJ2-3	CASSTVDSTDTQYF	TGTGCCAGCAGTACCGTGGATAGCACAGATACGCAGTATTTT
NA	TRBV6-2/TRBV6-3	NA	TRBJ1-4	CASSPNRPTNEKLFF	TGTGCCAGCAGTCCGAACAGGCCAACTAATGAAAAACTGTTTTTT
NA	TRBV6-4	TRBD1	TRBJ1-5	CASSDSNRGKWLGQPQHF	TGTGCCAGCAGTGACTCGAACAGGGGAAAATGGTTGGGTCAGCCCCAGCATTTT
many	TRBV12-3/TRBV12-4	TRBD2	TRBJ2-1	CASSPLAGTSGSDSSYNEQFF	TGTGCCAGCAGTCCGTTAGCCGGGACTAGCGGGAGCGATAGCTCCTACAATGAGCAGTTCTTC
few	TRBV12-3/TRBV12-4	TRBD1	TRBJ1-5	CASSPKTGASNQPQHF	TGTGCCAGCAGTCCTAAGACAGGGGCGAGCAATCAGCCCCAGCATTTT
many	TRBV5-5	TRBD1	TRBJ2-7	CASSYGQGTNEQYF	TGTGCCAGCAGCTACGGACAGGGGACGAACGAGCAGTACTTC
many	TRBV2	NA	TRBJ1-2	CASGGVYGYTF	TGTGCCAGCGGGGGGGTCTATGGCTACACCTTC